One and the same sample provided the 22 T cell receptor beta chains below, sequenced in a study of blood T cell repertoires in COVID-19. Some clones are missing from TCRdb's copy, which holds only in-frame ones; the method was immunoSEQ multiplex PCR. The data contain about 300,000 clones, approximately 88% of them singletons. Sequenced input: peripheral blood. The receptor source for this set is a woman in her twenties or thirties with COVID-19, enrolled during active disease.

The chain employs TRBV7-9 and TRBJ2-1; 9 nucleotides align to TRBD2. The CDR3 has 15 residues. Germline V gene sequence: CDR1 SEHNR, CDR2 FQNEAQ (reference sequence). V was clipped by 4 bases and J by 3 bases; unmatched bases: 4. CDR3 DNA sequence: TGTGCCAGCAGCTCCAGCGGGGGGCTCTACAATGAGCAGTTCTTC. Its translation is CASSSSGGLYNEQFF.

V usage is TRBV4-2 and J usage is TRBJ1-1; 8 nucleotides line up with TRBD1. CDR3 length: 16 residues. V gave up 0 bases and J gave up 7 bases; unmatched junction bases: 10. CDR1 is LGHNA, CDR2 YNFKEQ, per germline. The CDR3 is CASSQDLYQGADEAFF. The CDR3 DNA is TGTGCCAGCAGCCAAGATTTGTATCAGGGGGCGGATGAAGCTTTCTTT.

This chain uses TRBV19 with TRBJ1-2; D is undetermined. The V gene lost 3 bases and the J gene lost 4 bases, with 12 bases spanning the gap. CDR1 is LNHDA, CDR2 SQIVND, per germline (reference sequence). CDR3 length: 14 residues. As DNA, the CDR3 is TGTGCCAGTAGTATTGGTTCCGGAGGCTATGGCTACACCTTC. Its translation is CASSIGSGGYGYTF.

The CDR3 bases are TGCGCCAGCAGCTCGGTTTGGCAGCGAAGAGTTTCCCCTTTATACGAGCAGTACGTC. Translated, it gives CASSSVWQRRVSPLYEQYV. The chain links TRBV5-1 to TRBJ2-7; the D is unclear. Germline CDR1 and CDR2: SGHRS and YFSETQ. V gave up 3 bases and J gave up 4 bases, with 29 bases separating them. This CDR3 has 19 amino acids.

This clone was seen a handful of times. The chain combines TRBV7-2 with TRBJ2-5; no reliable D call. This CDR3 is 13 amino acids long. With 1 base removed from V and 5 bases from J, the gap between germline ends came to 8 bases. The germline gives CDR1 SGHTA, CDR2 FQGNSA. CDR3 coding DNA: TGTGCCAGCAGCTTAGGGGCCTTGGAGACCCAGTACTTC. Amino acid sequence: CASSLGALETQYF. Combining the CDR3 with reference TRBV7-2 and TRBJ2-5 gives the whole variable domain GAGVSQSPSNKVTEKGKDVELRCDPISGHTALYWYRQSLGQGLEFLIYFQGNSAPDKSGLPSDRFSAERTGGSVSTLTIQRTQQEDSAVYLCASSLGALETQYFGPGTRLLVL.

This chain's CDR3 is CASKGDRGLRYGYTF. The CDR3 DNA reads as TGTGCCAGCAAAGGGGACAGGGGGCTTCGATATGGCTACACCTTC. The J gene is TRBJ1-2, the V gene TRBV2; TRBD1 matches 12 bases. J was trimmed by 5 bases and V by 7 bases; bases with no gene match: 8. CDR3 length equals 15 residues. CDR1 is SNHLY and CDR2 is FYNNEI in the germline V gene.

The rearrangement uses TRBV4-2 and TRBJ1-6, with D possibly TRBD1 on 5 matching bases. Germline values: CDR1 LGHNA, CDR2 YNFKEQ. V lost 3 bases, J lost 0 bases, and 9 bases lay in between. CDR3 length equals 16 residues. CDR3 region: CASSQPGGSYNSPLHF. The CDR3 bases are TGTGCCAGCAGCCAGCCCGGGGGCTCCTATAATTCACCCCTCCACTTT.

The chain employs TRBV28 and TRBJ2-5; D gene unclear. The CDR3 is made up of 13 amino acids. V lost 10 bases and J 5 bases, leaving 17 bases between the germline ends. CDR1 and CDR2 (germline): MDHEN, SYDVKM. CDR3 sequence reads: CATLQSGRETQYF. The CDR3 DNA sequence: TGTGCCACTCTACAGTCAGGCCGGGAGACCCAGTACTTC.

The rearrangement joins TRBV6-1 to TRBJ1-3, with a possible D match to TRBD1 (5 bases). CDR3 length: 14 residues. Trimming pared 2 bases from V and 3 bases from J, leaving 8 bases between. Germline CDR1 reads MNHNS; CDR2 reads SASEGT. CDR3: CASSESGFGNTIYF. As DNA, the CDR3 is TGTGCCAGCAGTGAATCAGGGTTTGGAAACACCATATATTTT.

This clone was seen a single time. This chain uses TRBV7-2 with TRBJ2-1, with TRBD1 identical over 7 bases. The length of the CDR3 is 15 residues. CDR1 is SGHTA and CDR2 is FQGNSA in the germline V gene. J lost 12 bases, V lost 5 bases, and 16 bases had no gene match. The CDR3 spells CASSPRPYRGLGQFF. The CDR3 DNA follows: TGTGCCAGCAGCCCGCGGCCCTACAGGGGCCTGGGGCAGTTCTTC.

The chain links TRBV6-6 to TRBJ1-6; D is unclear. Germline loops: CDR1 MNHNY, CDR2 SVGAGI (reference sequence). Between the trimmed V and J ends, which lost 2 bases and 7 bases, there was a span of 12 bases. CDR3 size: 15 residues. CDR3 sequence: CASSYEYEQNSPLHF. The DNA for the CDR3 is TGTGCCAGCAGTTACGAGTACGAACAGAATTCACCCCTCCACTTT.

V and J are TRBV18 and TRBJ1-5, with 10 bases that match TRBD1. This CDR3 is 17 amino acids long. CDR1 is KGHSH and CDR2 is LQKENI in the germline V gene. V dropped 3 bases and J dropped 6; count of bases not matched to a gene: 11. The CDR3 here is CASSPSPPGQGSQPQHF. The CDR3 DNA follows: TGTGCCAGCTCACCGAGCCCACCGGGACAGGGGAGTCAGCCCCAGCATTTT.

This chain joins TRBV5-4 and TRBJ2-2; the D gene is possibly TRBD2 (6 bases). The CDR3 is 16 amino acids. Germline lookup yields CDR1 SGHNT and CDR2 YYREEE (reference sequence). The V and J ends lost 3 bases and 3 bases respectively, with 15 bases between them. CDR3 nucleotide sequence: TGTGCCAGCAGCTCTGGGAGGTCTGCGGACACCGGGGAGCTGTTTTTT. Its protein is CASSSGRSADTGELFF.

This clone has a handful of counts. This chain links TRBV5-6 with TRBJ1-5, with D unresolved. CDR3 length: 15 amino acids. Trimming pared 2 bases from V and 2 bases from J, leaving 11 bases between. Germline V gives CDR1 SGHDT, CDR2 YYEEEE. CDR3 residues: CASSFGDRGNQPQHF. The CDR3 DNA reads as TGTGCCAGCAGCTTCGGGGATAGGGGCAATCAGCCCCAGCATTTT.

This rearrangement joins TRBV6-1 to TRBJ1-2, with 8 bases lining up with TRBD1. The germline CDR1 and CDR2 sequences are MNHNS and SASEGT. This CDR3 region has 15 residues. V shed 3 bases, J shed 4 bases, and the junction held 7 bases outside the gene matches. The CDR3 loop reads CASSDPGTGLYGYTF. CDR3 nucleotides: TGTGCCAGCAGTGACCCCGGGACAGGCCTCTATGGCTACACCTTC.

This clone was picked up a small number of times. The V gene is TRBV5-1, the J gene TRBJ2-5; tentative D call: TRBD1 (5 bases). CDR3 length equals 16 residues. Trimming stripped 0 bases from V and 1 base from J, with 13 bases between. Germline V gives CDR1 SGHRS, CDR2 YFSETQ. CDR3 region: CASSLESDSGQETQYF. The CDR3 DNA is TGCGCCAGCAGCTTGGAATCCGACAGTGGCCAAGAGACCCAGTACTTC.

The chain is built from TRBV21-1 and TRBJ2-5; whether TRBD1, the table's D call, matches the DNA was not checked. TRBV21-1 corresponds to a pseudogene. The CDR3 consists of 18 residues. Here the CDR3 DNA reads TGTGCCAGCAGCAAAGAGGGGGACAGGGACAGATGCCAAGAGACCCAGTACTTC. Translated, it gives CASSKEGDRDRCQETQYF.

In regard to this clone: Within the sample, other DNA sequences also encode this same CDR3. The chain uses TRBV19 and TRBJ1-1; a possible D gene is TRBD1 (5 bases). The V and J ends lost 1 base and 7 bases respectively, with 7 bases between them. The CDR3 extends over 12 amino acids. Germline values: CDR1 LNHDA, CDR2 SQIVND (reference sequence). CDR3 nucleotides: TGTGCCAGTAGTATAGGGGGCAGTGAAGCTTTCTTT. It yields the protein CASSIGGSEAFF.

The CDR3 nucleotides read TGTGCCAGTAGTAGTGGGCAACGTCGACAGGGCCCGTATGGCTACACCTTC. Translation: CASSSGQRRQGPYGYTF. This chain connects TRBV19 to TRBJ1-2; 7 bases match TRBD1. This CDR3 has 17 residues. Germline CDR1 reads LNHDA; CDR2 reads SQIVND (reference sequence). V lost 4 bases to trimming and J lost 5 bases; unmatched junction nucleotides: 16.

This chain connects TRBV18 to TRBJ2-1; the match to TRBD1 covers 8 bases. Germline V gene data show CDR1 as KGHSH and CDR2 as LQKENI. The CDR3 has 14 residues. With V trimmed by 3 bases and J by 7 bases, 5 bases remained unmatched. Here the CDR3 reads CASSPRTGTNEQFF. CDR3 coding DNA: TGTGCCAGCTCACCGCGGACAGGGACGAATGAGCAGTTCTTC.

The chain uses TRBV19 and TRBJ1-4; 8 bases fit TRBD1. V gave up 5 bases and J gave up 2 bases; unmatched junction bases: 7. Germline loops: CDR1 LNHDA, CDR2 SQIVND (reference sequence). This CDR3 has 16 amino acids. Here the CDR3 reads CASSVGQGWTNEKLFF. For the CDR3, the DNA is TGTGCCAGTAGTGTAGGACAGGGTTGGACTAATGAAAAACTGTTTTTT.

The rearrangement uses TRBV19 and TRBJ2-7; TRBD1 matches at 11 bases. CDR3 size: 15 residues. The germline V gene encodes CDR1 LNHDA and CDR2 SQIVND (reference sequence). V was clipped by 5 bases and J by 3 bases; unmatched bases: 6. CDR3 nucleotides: TGTGCCAGTAGTGAATGGACAGGGGGCCGCTACGAGCAGTACTTC. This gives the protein CASSEWTGGRYEQYF. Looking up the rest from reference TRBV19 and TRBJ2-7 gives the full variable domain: DGGITQSPKYLFRKEGQNVTLSCEQNLNHDAMYWYRQDPGQGLRLIYYSQIVNDFQKGDIAEGYSVSREKKESFPLTVTSAQKNPTAFYLCASSEWTGGRYEQYFGPGTRLTVT.